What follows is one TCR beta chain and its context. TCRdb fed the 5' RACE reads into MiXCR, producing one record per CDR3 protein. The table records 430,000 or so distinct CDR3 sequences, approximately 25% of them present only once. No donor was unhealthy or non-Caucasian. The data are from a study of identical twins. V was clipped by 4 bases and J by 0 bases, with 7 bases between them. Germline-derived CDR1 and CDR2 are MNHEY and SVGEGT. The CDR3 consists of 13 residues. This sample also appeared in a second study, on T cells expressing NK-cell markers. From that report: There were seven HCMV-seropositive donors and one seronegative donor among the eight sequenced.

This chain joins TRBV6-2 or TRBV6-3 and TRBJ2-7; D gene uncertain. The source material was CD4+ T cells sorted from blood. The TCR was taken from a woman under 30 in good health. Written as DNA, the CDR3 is TGTGCCAGCAGTTCCCGAAACTCCTACGAGCAGTACTTC. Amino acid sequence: CASSSRNSYEQYF.